This T cell receptor beta chain was identified during a study of blood T cell repertoires in COVID-19. Overall study context: T cells, B-cell-depleted T cells, or PBMCs provided the cDNA or gDNA that served as material.

This clone showed up just a few times. Method: immunoSEQ multiplex PCR; TCRdb's copy keeps in-frame clones and lacks some. This table holds fewer than 250,000 clones, approximately 86% found once. Germline CDR1 is LNHNV and CDR2 is YYDKDF (reference sequence). There are 15 residues in the CDR3. The V gene end was trimmed by 5 bases and the J gene end by 2 bases; junction bases not matched to a gene: 6. The origin of this receptor is a man younger than 40 with acute or convalescent COVID-19. This chain joins TRBV15 and TRBJ1-1; 9 nucleotides align to TRBD1. The specimen was peripheral blood. CDR3 DNA: TGTGCCACCAGCTTTAGACAGGGGGACAACACTGAAGCTTTCTTT. Protein: CATSFRQGDNTEAFF.